The next 27 T cell receptor beta chains were all read from a single sample in a study of CD8+ T cells in alopecia areata. Reverse transcribed after extraction, RNA yielded cDNA as the sequencing template. Clones were sequenced by immunoSEQ multiplex PCR, and TCRdb holds only the in-frame ones, with some missing. The table includes some 170,000 clones, roughly 58% detected once. The treatment here: oral pan-JAK inhibitor, 5-10 mg twice daily. The material sequenced was CD4+ T cells sorted from blood, taken at approximately week 61, from a patient treated with tofacitinib. These receptors came from a human donor with alopecia areata.

This clone was observed a handful of times. The same CDR3 is also encoded by other DNA sequences in this sample. This sequence joins TRBV29-1 and TRBJ2-7, with D perhaps TRBD1 (5 bases). CDR3 length: 13 residues. Germline CDR1 reads SQVTM; CDR2 reads ANQGSEA. The V end was cut by 1 base, the J end by 3 bases, with 10 bases between. The CDR3 is CSVEGQGNYEQYF. The CDR3 DNA sequence: TGCAGCGTTGAAGGGCAGGGAAACTACGAGCAGTACTTC.

The V call is TRBV29-1, the J call TRBJ1-1; the D is unclear. Germline values: CDR1 SQVTM, CDR2 ANQGSEA. V lost 4 bases and J lost 8, with 14 bases in between. The CDR3 totals 12 residues. The CDR3 protein is CSVVIYGREAFF. As DNA, the CDR3 is TGCAGCGTTGTAATATATGGCAGAGAAGCTTTCTTT.

The chain employs TRBV19 and TRBJ2-4; the match to TRBD1 covers 8 bases. Germline V gives CDR1 LNHDA, CDR2 SQIVND (reference sequence). CDR3 length: 16 amino acids. J gave up 3 bases and V 5 bases, and 9 bases lay outside the gene matches. The CDR3 spells CASSFRQGLGKNIQYF. The CDR3 nucleotides are TGTGCCAGTAGTTTCAGACAGGGGTTGGGCAAAAACATTCAGTACTTC.

This clone was counted a few times. In the same sample, other DNA sequences code for this CDR3. The V gene is TRBV11-2, the J gene TRBJ2-1; D remains unclear. V was clipped by 3 bases and J by 5 bases, with 8 bases between them. This CDR3 has 13 residues. CDR1 is SGHAT, CDR2 FQNNGV, per germline. The DNA for the CDR3 is TGTGCCAGCAGCTTCAGCCGTAACAATGAGCAGTTCTTC. Translation gives CASSFSRNNEQFF.

The chain recombines TRBV18 with TRBJ2-5, with 11 bases identical to TRBD1. The CDR3 has 15 amino acids. V trimming: 3 bases; J trimming: 8 bases; junction bases outside the gene matches: 8. The germline V gene has CDR1 KGHSH and CDR2 LQKENI. CDR3 sequence reads: CASSPTGTGGLTQYF. The CDR3 DNA reads TGTGCCAGCTCACCGACCGGGACAGGGGGTCTTACCCAGTACTTC.

This sequence joins TRBV5-6 and TRBJ2-7; TRBD1 agrees at 9 bases. This CDR3 has 19 residues. Germline values: CDR1 SGHDT, CDR2 YYEEEE. V gave up 1 base and J gave up 0 bases; unmatched junction bases: 14. The CDR3 DNA follows: TGTGCCAGCAGCTTGAATGGTCCTGGGCGGACAGGGGCCTCCTACGAGCAGTACTTC. This encodes CASSLNGPGRTGASYEQYF. Combining the CDR3 with reference TRBV5-6 and TRBJ2-7 gives the whole variable domain DAGVTQSPTHLIKTRGQQVTLRCSPKSGHDTVSWYQQALGQGPQFIFQYYEEEERQRGNFPDRFSGHQFPNYSSELNVNALLLGDSALYLCASSLNGPGRTGASYEQYFGPGTRLTVT.

V usage is TRBV7-2 and J usage is TRBJ2-7; TRBD1 agrees at 9 bases. The CDR3 runs 17 residues. V trimming: 2 bases; J trimming: 0 bases; junction bases outside the gene matches: 8. CDR1 is SGHTA and CDR2 is FQGNSA in the germline V gene. In DNA form, the CDR3 reads TGTGCCAGCAGCTTAAAAGGGACAGGGACCCTCTCCTACGAGCAGTACTTC. This translates into CASSLKGTGTLSYEQYF.

This clone was observed a handful of times. The chain employs TRBV21-1 and TRBJ1-1; no check of the table's D call, TRBD1, against the DNA was made. TRBV21-1 is designated a pseudogene. The CDR3 runs 14 residues. CDR3 DNA sequence: TGTGCCAGCAGCAAATACACCCCGAACACTGAAGCTTTCTTT. This encodes CASSKYTPNTEAFF.

V and J are TRBV2 and TRBJ1-2; D may be TRBD1 (6 bases). The germline CDR1 and CDR2 sequences are SNHLY and FYNNEI. The germline V and J ends were trimmed by 4 bases and 14 bases, with 17 bases remaining between them. The CDR3 runs to 12 residues. CDR3 amino acids: CASSVTTGLRTF. In DNA form, the CDR3 reads TGTGCCAGCAGTGTTACGACAGGTTTGAGAACCTTC.

The chain employs TRBV7-9 and TRBJ1-6; no firm D call. CDR1 SEHNR and CDR2 FQNEAQ come from the germline V gene (reference sequence). This CDR3 is 16 amino acids long. V gave up 3 bases and J gave up 10 bases, with 19 bases separating them. The CDR3, as DNA: TGTGCCAGCAGCTTTTCCCCGGGGATGGCTAGCTCACCCCTCCACTTT. It yields the protein CASSFSPGMASSPLHF. The variable domain in full, with the rest retrieved from reference TRBV7-9 and TRBJ1-6, is DTGVSQNPRHKITKRGQNVTFRCDPISEHNRLYWYRQTLGQGPEFLTYFQNEAQLEKSRLLSDRFSAERPKGSFSTLEIQRTEQGDSAMYLCASSFSPGMASSPLHFGNGTRLTVT.

This chain joins TRBV19 and TRBJ2-7; D may be TRBD1 (5 bases). Germline CDR1 reads LNHDA; CDR2 reads SQIVND (reference sequence). V lost 5 bases, J lost 2 bases, and 10 bases lay in between. CDR3 length equals 13 residues. CDR3 in DNA: TGTGCCAGTAGTGTAACAGGCCCCTACGAGCAGTACTTC. It specifies CASSVTGPYEQYF.

The chain combines TRBV5-1 with TRBJ1-5; no clear D gene. This CDR3 region has 13 residues. The germline V gene has CDR1 SGHRS and CDR2 YFSETQ. Trimming pared 4 bases from V and 1 base from J, leaving 6 bases between. The CDR3 sequence is CASSLYSNQPQHF. The CDR3 DNA reads as TGCGCCAGCAGCCTATACAGCAATCAGCCCCAGCATTTT.

CDR3 nucleotides: TGTGCCAGCAGCGAGTGGAGGGATCAGCCCCAGCATTTT. Amino acids: CASSEWRDQPQHF. This chain links TRBV9 with TRBJ1-5, with no clear D. Per the germline V gene, CDR1 is SGDLS and CDR2 is YYNGEE. V lost 3 bases and J 5 bases, leaving 9 bases between the germline ends. CDR3 length: 13 residues.

As for this clone: A junction end diverges from the germline sequence, so it may reflect a read error. The chain uses TRBV7-7 and TRBJ2-5; TRBD1 matches 9 bases. Germline V gene sequence: CDR1 SSHAT, CDR2 FNYEAQ (reference sequence). The CDR3 is 13 residues long. The CDR3 here is CASSRTGEETQYF. The CDR3 coding sequence is TGTGCTAGCAGCAGGACAGGGGAAGAGACCCAGTACTTC.

The chain combines TRBV6-6 with TRBJ2-1, with 9 bases lining up with TRBD2. V was pared by 6 bases and J by 8 bases, with 5 bases of the junction left unmatched. There are 13 residues in the CDR3. The germline gives CDR1 MNHNY, CDR2 SVGAGI (reference sequence). Here the CDR3 reads CASRRGGKDEQFF. The CDR3 region has the DNA TGTGCCAGCAGGCGGGGGGGCAAAGATGAGCAGTTCTTC.

The genes are TRBV2 and TRBJ2-3, with 7 bases identical to TRBD1. The germline gives CDR1 SNHLY, CDR2 FYNNEI. The CDR3 contains 12 residues. The ends lost 8 bases at V and 4 bases at J; junction bases unmatched: 3. CDR3 coding DNA: TGTGCCAGCGCTACAGGGGCAGATACGCAGTATTTT. It yields the protein CASATGADTQYF.

There are a few counts of this clone. The rearrangement uses TRBV19 and TRBJ1-5; possible D gene TRBD1, 6 bases. V was pared by 5 bases and J by 5 bases, with 10 bases between. The CDR3 contains 13 residues. Germline-derived CDR1 and CDR2 are LNHDA and SQIVND (reference sequence). CDR3 residues: CASSPNRDQPQHF. DNA for the CDR3: TGTGCCAGTAGTCCAAACAGGGATCAGCCCCAGCATTTT.

V gene TRBV7-9 combines with J gene TRBJ1-6, with 7 bases lining up with TRBD1. The length of the CDR3 is 16 residues. Per germline, CDR1 SEHNR and CDR2 FQNEAQ (reference sequence). V was pared by 4 bases and J by 9 bases, with 12 bases of the junction left unmatched. The CDR3 DNA follows: TGTGCCAGCAGCTCCCGAGAGACAGGGTACGGTTCACCCCTCCACTTT. The encoded protein is CASSSRETGYGSPLHF.

This clone is a singleton in its sample. The V gene is TRBV7-9, the J gene TRBJ2-5, with D unresolved. The CDR3 runs to 13 residues. Trimming took 1 base from V and 3 from J, leaving 6 bases between them. Germline CDR1 SEHNR, CDR2 FQNEAQ (reference sequence). CDR3 region: CASSLDGKETQYF. CDR3 coding DNA: TGTGCCAGCAGCTTAGATGGGAAAGAGACCCAGTACTTC.

The chain joins TRBV20-1 to TRBJ1-2; D call uncertain. The germline V and J ends were trimmed by 1 base and 8 bases, with 8 bases remaining between them. This CDR3 is 11 amino acids long. The V gene's germline CDR1 is DFQATT and CDR2 SNEGSKA (reference sequence). The CDR3 loop is CSARVQPGYTF. In nucleotides, the CDR3 is TGCAGTGCTAGAGTACAACCCGGCTACACCTTC.

V and J are TRBV19 and TRBJ1-6, with 7 bases aligning to TRBD1. This CDR3 region has 14 residues. The V segment lost 9 bases and the J segment 7 bases; nucleotides outside the gene matches: 9. Germline V CDR1 and CDR2: LNHDA, SQIVND (reference sequence). The CDR3: CASQTRRGNSPLHF. DNA of the CDR3: TGTGCCAGCCAAACCCGCAGGGGGAATTCACCCCTCCACTTT.

The chain combines TRBV29-1 with TRBJ1-4; D not resolved. Germline CDR1 is SQVTM and CDR2 is ANQGSEA. This CDR3 region has 12 residues. Trimming left V 5 bases short and J 5 bases short, with 9 bases between. CDR3 amino acids: CSVRAQNEKLFF. The CDR3 DNA reads as TGCAGCGTTAGGGCACAGAATGAAAAACTGTTTTTT.

The chain combines TRBV23-1 with TRBJ2-7; 7 bases align to TRBD1. TRBV23-1 falls under the ORF class, with uncertain function. The CDR3 spans 14 residues. V dropped 10 bases and J dropped 2; count of bases not matched to a gene: 11. Written as DNA, the CDR3 is TGCGCCACCCTTTGGGCAGGGGGACCCTACGAGCAGTACTTC. Amino acids: CATLWAGGPYEQYF.

In this sample, this clone turned up a few times. The chain carries TRBV30 and TRBJ1-6, with 9 nucleotides matching TRBD1. The CDR3 sequence is 15 residues long. CDR1 and CDR2 (germline): GTSNPN, SVGIG (reference sequence). J gave up 14 bases and V 4 bases, and 15 bases lay outside the gene matches. The DNA for the CDR3 is TGTGCCTGGAACCGAGGGGACAGGGCCGAGGGGGCCCTCCACTTT. Translation gives CAWNRGDRAEGALHF.

This clone was seen more than once but under ten times. The chain employs TRBV27 and TRBJ2-3; 9 bases line up with TRBD2. The V segment lost 5 bases and the J segment 5 bases; nucleotides outside the gene matches: 11. The length of the CDR3 is 16 residues. Germline-derived CDR1 and CDR2 are MNHEY and SMNVEV (reference sequence). The CDR3 spells CASSRKRGAVLDTQYF. CDR3 in DNA: TGTGCCAGCAGTCGGAAGCGGGGGGCCGTGTTAGATACGCAGTATTTT.

The V gene is TRBV7-8, the J gene TRBJ1-4, with D perhaps matching TRBD1 (6 bases). This CDR3 region has 13 residues. Germline values: CDR1 SGHVS, CDR2 FQNEAQ. Trimming stripped 5 bases from V and 6 bases from J, with 10 bases between. The DNA of the CDR3 is TGTGCCAGCAGCCCCGGGACACATGAAAAACTGTTTTTT. Encoded protein: CASSPGTHEKLFF.

The chain is built from TRBV5-1 and TRBJ1-2; D possibly corresponds to TRBD1 (5 bases). The ends were cut back, 3 bases at V and 8 bases at J, with 20 bases in the middle. The germline CDR1 and CDR2 sequences are SGHRS and YFSETQ. The CDR3 spans 15 residues. Here the CDR3 reads CASSSRDTGWGGYTF. DNA of the CDR3: TGCGCCAGCAGCTCCCGAGATACGGGTTGGGGCGGCTACACCTTC. Full variable domain (missing parts from reference TRBV5-1 and TRBJ1-2): KAGVTQTPRYLIKTRGQQVTLSCSPISGHRSVSWYQQTPGQGLQFLFEYFSETQRNKGNFPGRFSGRQFSNSRSEMNVSTLELGDSALYLCASSSRDTGWGGYTFGSGTRLTVV.